The 19 T cell receptor beta chains presented below share a single source sample, sequenced in a study of blood T cell repertoires in COVID-19. Method: immunoSEQ multiplex PCR; TCRdb's copy keeps in-frame clones and lacks some. This sample has 350,000 or so clones, with roughly 90% found just once. The specimen was PBMCs or T cells enriched from blood (not recorded which). The source of these receptors is a woman aged 25 to 45 who had been exposed to COVID-19.

The rearrangement uses TRBV28 and TRBJ2-7, with TRBD1 identical over 10 bases. This CDR3 region has 16 residues. Germline V gene lookup returns CDR1 MDHEN and CDR2 SYDVKM. Losses at the gene ends were 2 bases for V and 5 bases for J; bases not matched to a gene: 9. CDR3 protein: CASSLAPGQGTNEQYF. The CDR3 region has the DNA TGTGCCAGCAGTTTAGCCCCGGGACAGGGGACCAACGAGCAGTACTTC.

J is TRBJ2-2 and V is TRBV7-3; 10 bases are a match to TRBD1. The CDR3 covers 18 residues. Germline CDR1 is SGHTA and CDR2 is FQGTGA. V lost 1 base and J lost 2; bases outside the gene matches: 7. The chain's CDR3 is CASSLNGRTGGNTGELFF. The CDR3 nucleotides are TGTGCCAGCAGCTTAAACGGGCGGACAGGGGGAAACACCGGGGAGCTGTTTTTT.

The V gene is TRBV19, the J gene TRBJ1-1; 8 bases align to TRBD1. Germline V gene data show CDR1 as LNHDA and CDR2 as SQIVND (reference sequence). The CDR3 consists of 13 residues. The ends lost 6 bases at V and 5 bases at J; junction bases unmatched: 5. CDR3 in amino acids: CASRVDRVTEAFF. The CDR3 DNA sequence: TGTGCCAGTAGGGTGGACAGGGTAACTGAAGCTTTCTTT.

The gene calls are TRBV6-1 and TRBJ2-2; TRBD2 aligns across 11 bases. The CDR3 is 16 amino acids. The trim removed 3 bases at V and 2 bases at J, leaving 2 bases unmatched. Germline CDR1 reads MNHNS; CDR2 reads SASEGT. CDR3 bases: TGTGCCAGCAGTGAGGGACTAGCGGCCAACACCGGGGAGCTGTTTTTT. Its protein is CASSEGLAANTGELFF.

The gene calls are TRBV5-1 and TRBJ2-5; 7 bases are shared with TRBD1. J was trimmed by 4 bases and V by 0 bases; bases with no gene match: 3. The CDR3 is made up of 14 amino acids. Looked up from germline, CDR1 is SGHRS and CDR2 is YFSETQ. The CDR3 DNA sequence: TGCGCCAGCAGCTTGGAGGCAGGGGGAGAGACCCAGTACTTC. Protein sequence: CASSLEAGGETQYF. The complete variable domain, with remaining parts taken from reference TRBV5-1 and TRBJ2-5, reads KAGVTQTPRYLIKTRGQQVTLSCSPISGHRSVSWYQQTPGQGLQFLFEYFSETQRNKGNFPGRFSGRQFSNSRSEMNVSTLELGDSALYLCASSLEAGGETQYFGPGTRLLVL.

The V call is TRBV27, the J call TRBJ2-1; 11 bases are a match to TRBD2. With V trimmed by 5 bases and J by 2 bases, 8 bases remained unmatched. The CDR3 runs to 17 residues. The V gene's germline CDR1 is MNHEY and CDR2 SMNVEV (reference sequence). Here the CDR3 DNA reads TGTGCCAGCAGTCACCGGGTAGCGGGAGGGGCCTACAATGAGCAGTTCTTC. Translating gives CASSHRVAGGAYNEQFF.

The chain recombines TRBV9 with TRBJ1-2, with no clear D. V gave up 0 bases and J gave up 7 bases, with 10 bases separating them. CDR3 size: 13 residues. CDR1 and CDR2 (germline): SGDLS, YYNGEE. The CDR3, as DNA: TGTGCCAGCAGCGTAGATTTGAGCTCTGGCTACACCTTC. Amino acids: CASSVDLSSGYTF.

The chain couples TRBV12-5 to TRBJ2-7, with D tentatively TRBD1 (6 bases). Germline CDR1 is LGHNT and CDR2 is FRNRAP. The CDR3 runs 21 residues. Trimming stripped 1 base from V and 3 bases from J, with 31 bases between. Here the CDR3 DNA reads TGTGCTAGTGGTTTGGGGCCAAAGGGGACACGAGGTAGCCCCCCAGACTACGAGCAGTACTTC. It is translated as CASGLGPKGTRGSPPDYEQYF. Full variable domain (remainder filled in from reference TRBV12-5 and TRBJ2-7): DARVTQTPRHKVTEMGQEVTMRCQPILGHNTVFWYRQTMMQGLELLAYFRNRAPLDDSGMPKDRFSAEMPDATLATLKIQPSEPRDSAVYFCASGLGPKGTRGSPPDYEQYFGPGTRLTVT.

On this clone: The same CDR3 can be traced to other DNA sequences in this sample. This chain uses TRBV2 with TRBJ1-4; maybe TRBD1 (5 bases). The CDR3 contains 15 residues. CDR1 SNHLY and CDR2 FYNNEI come from the germline V gene. V was trimmed by 1 base and J by 2 bases, leaving 8 bases between them. The CDR3 region has the DNA TGTGCCAGCAGTGAAGACAGGACCACTAATGAAAAACTGTTTTTT. This codes for CASSEDRTTNEKLFF.

The chain combines TRBV5-5 with TRBJ1-2, with 10 positions matching TRBD1. The trim removed 3 bases at V and 8 bases at J, leaving 13 bases unmatched. CDR1 is SGHKS and CDR2 is YYEKEE in the germline V gene (reference sequence). CDR3 size: 16 residues. The CDR3 nucleotides are TGTGCCAGCAGCTGGGGACAGGGGATCTCCCCAGGAGGCTACACCTTC. This encodes CASSWGQGISPGGYTF.

This clone was counted a single time. In nucleotides, the CDR3 is TGTGCCAGCGCCCGGGGACAGGGGGTAGAGACCCAGTACTTC. It specifies CASARGQGVETQYF. The rearrangement uses TRBV19 and TRBJ2-5; 11 bases fit TRBD1. Germline V gene sequence: CDR1 LNHDA, CDR2 SQIVND (reference sequence). The CDR3 runs 14 residues. J gave up 4 bases and V 9 bases, and 7 bases lay outside the gene matches.

The chain links TRBV19 to TRBJ2-4; 7 bases are a match to TRBD1. This CDR3 has 12 residues. Per the germline V gene, CDR1 is LNHDA and CDR2 is SQIVND (reference sequence). Losses at the gene ends were 8 bases for V and 12 bases for J; bases not matched to a gene: 10. CDR3 sequence reads: CASGRQGLGQYF. The CDR3 DNA is TGTGCCAGTGGACGACAGGGCCTAGGTCAGTACTTC.

The chain combines TRBV29-1 with TRBJ2-1; TRBD1 aligns across 8 bases. V trimming: 3 bases; J trimming: 5 bases; junction bases outside the gene matches: 6. From germline, CDR1 is SQVTM and CDR2 ANQGSEA. CDR3 length: 14 amino acids. The CDR3 loop reads CSVDSPTGDNEQFF. The CDR3 nucleotides read TGCAGCGTTGACTCCCCGACAGGGGACAATGAGCAGTTCTTC.

The chain links TRBV11-3 to TRBJ2-3; weak D call: TRBD2 (5 bases). The CDR3 is 15 residues long. The germline V and J ends were trimmed by 1 base and 2 bases, with 10 bases remaining between them. In germline, CDR1 is SGHNT, CDR2 YENEEA. CDR3 DNA sequence: TGTGCCAGCAGCTTAGCGGGAAAAAACACAGATACGCAGTATTTT. Encoded protein: CASSLAGKNTDTQYF.

The chain couples TRBV4-1 to TRBJ1-1; maybe TRBD1 (5 bases). Looked up from germline, CDR1 is MGHRA and CDR2 is YSYEKL. The ends were cut back, 1 base at V and 6 bases at J, with 18 bases in the middle. The CDR3 length is 16 residues. The CDR3 loop reads CASSQGGVNGQPEAFF. CDR3 coding DNA: TGCGCCAGCAGCCAAGGGGGGGTGAACGGCCAGCCTGAAGCTTTCTTT.

The V gene is TRBV3-1 (or the pseudogene TRBV3-2), the J gene TRBJ2-3; 9 nucleotides agree with TRBD2. J lost 4 bases, V lost 4 bases, and 9 bases had no gene match. The CDR3 has 16 residues. Germline lookup yields CDR1 LGHDT and CDR2 YNNKEL (reference sequence). This CDR3 is CASSRLLAGASDTQYF. The CDR3 DNA reads as TGTGCCAGCAGCCGACTACTAGCGGGTGCATCAGATACGCAGTATTTT.

Only a few counts were recorded for this clone. CDR3 in amino acids: CASSPGAVSGNTIYF. CDR3 DNA: TGTGCCAGCAGCCCTGGGGCCGTCTCTGGAAACACCATATATTTT. This chain links TRBV11-3 with TRBJ1-3, with D tentatively TRBD1 (5 bases). The V end lost 5 bases, the J end lost 0 bases, and 11 bases lay between the germline ends. Germline V gene lookup returns CDR1 SGHNT and CDR2 YENEEA. The CDR3 is made up of 15 amino acids.

The chain employs TRBV14 and TRBJ1-2, with D tentatively TRBD1 (5 bases). Trimming left V 1 base short and J 3 bases short, with 15 bases between. The CDR3 contains 16 residues. Germline V gives CDR1 SGHDN, CDR2 FVKESK. CDR3 nucleotides: TGTGCCAGCAGCCAAGTACGCCCGGGGGAATACTATGGCTACACCTTC. Translated: CASSQVRPGEYYGYTF.

The chain has TRBV2 and TRBJ1-1; D not certain. Trimming left V 0 bases short and J 5 bases short, with 7 bases between. The CDR3 extends over 13 amino acids. Germline V gene lookup returns CDR1 SNHLY and CDR2 FYNNEI. The CDR3 nucleotides read TGTGCCAGCAGTGAAGCCCCGGGGACTGAAGCTTTCTTT. It encodes CASSEAPGTEAFF. Together with reference TRBV2 and TRBJ1-1, the CDR3 gives the full variable domain: EPEVTQTPSHQVTQMGQEVILRCVPISNHLYFYWYRQILGQKVEFLVSFYNNEISEKSEIFDDQFSVERPDGSNFTLKIRSTKLEDSAMYFCASSEAPGTEAFFGQGTRLTVV.